Listed below are T cell receptor beta chains from one sample, sequenced in a study of blood T cell repertoires in COVID-19. The assay was immunoSEQ multiplex PCR, and TCRdb's table has in-frame clones only and misses some. The table lists some 120,000 clones, 70% to 90% of them singletons. The source material was peripheral blood. These receptor sequences come from a woman aged 55-75 years with acute or convalescent COVID-19. The CDR3 runs from the conserved cysteine through the conserved F or W. D genes are given only for firm matches.

j_call v_call d_call cdr3_aa
TRBJ2-6 TRBV4-1 - CASSQDSGVDSGANVLTF
TRBJ1-2 TRBV6-5 - CASISGGLGYTF
TRBJ2-1 TRBV24-1 TRBD2 CATSDTGLAGVSEQFF
TRBJ2-1 TRBV27 TRBD2 CASSSSGSSYNEQFF
TRBJ1-4 TRBV19 - CASSMYVWGTNEKLFF
TRBJ2-7 TRBV14 TRBD2 CASSQAPSGAYEQYF
TRBJ2-1 TRBV14 - CASSLRTSSNNEQFF
TRBJ1-5 TRBV28 - CASSSGGTYNQPQHF
TRBJ1-5 TRBV6-6 TRBD1 CASSRIVSQGPRGSNQPQHF
TRBJ1-3 TRBV19 - CASSTRVVTGNTIYF
TRBJ2-7 TRBV13 - CASSGTAFYEQYF
TRBJ1-1 TRBV6-5 - CASSTYSDPNTEAFF
TRBJ2-1 TRBV29-1 - CSVEGGIRGTPYNEQFF
TRBJ1-1 TRBV4-2 - CASSQDGRLNTEAFF
TRBJ1-2 TRBV19 TRBD1 CASSIRPGQGSYGYTF
TRBJ2-7 TRBV11-2 - CASSLLTQGPYEQYF
TRBJ2-7 TRBV6-5 - CASSYNRQGHEQYF
TRBJ1-2 TRBV5-6 - CASSPSGGGYGYTF
TRBJ2-7 TRBV28 TRBD1 CASSEKGGARWHEQYF
TRBJ1-4 TRBV27 TRBD1 CASSLIVPTGGAGTNEKLFF
TRBJ2-1 TRBV3-1/TRBV3-2 TRBD2 CASSTTSPGGGAYNEQFF
TRBJ2-3 TRBV6-5 - CASSATGRTDTQYF
TRBJ1-4 TRBV5-1 TRBD1 CASSSTGGNSPNEKLFF
TRBJ2-7 TRBV5-4 - CASSYPAGEQYF
TRBJ1-1 TRBV6-5 - CASSYSEGSPNTEAFF
TRBJ2-7 TRBV5-4 - CASSSKSGERSSYEQYF
TRBJ2-3 TRBV7-6 - CASSLDFSFTDTQYF
TRBJ2-5 TRBV5-8 TRBD2 CASSLREGWETQYF
TRBJ1-1 TRBV19 TRBD1 CASRATGGNTEAFF
TRBJ2-7 TRBV7-2 TRBD2 CASSRPGLASYEQYF
TRBJ2-1 TRBV5-5 TRBD2 CASSLGTGRATNEQFF
TRBJ2-7 TRBV21-1 - CASSKKGTGVEQYF
TRBJ2-7 TRBV27 TRBD1 CASSLLRGLEYEQYF
TRBJ2-7 TRBV28 TRBD2 CASSLLAGAYEQYF
TRBJ1-1 TRBV3-1/TRBV3-2 - CASSFIQKNTEAFF
TRBJ2-7 TRBV18 TRBD2 CASSGDYRYEQYF
TRBJ2-3 TRBV5-4 - CASSDLGPDTQYF
TRBJ2-5 TRBV6-2/TRBV6-3 TRBD2 CASSYGQTSGRKETQYF
TRBJ1-2 TRBV4-1 - CASSQDPGVGYGYTF
TRBJ2-2 TRBV2 - CASSGALGDTGELFF
TRBJ2-2 TRBV19 TRBD2 CASNSAGGTGELFF
TRBJ2-7 TRBV27 - CASSPSLGGATYEQYF
TRBJ1-5 TRBV5-6 - CASSFTQGSNQPQHF
TRBJ1-2 TRBV9 TRBD1 CASSGTGGGYTF
TRBJ2-7 TRBV28 TRBD1 CASSLVLGQGANEQYF
TRBJ1-3 TRBV28 TRBD1 CASSFLKGGDSGNTIYF
TRBJ1-4 TRBV6-6 - CASSPQDPGKEKLFF
TRBJ1-1 TRBV18 - CASSPDSGTEAFF
TRBJ1-2 TRBV24-1 - CATSDWQNYGYTF
TRBJ2-5 TRBV27 - CASSVTGQETQYF
TRBJ1-2 TRBV19 - CASTDEDRLYGYTF
TRBJ2-1 TRBV6-5 - CASRQLVYEQFF
TRBJ1-6 TRBV7-3 - CASSLTGRLGSPLHF
TRBJ1-3 TRBV1 - CTSSQDTEHSGNTIYF
TRBJ2-1 TRBV11-3 - CASSFHAIAGTYNEQFF
TRBJ2-5 TRBV27 - CASRTLSGYQETQYF
TRBJ1-1 TRBV6-1 - CASSETGWDTEAFF